These 22 T cell receptor beta chains came from one sample sequenced in a study of blood T cell repertoires in COVID-19. Sequencing was performed with immunoSEQ multiplex PCR; in TCRdb, only in-frame clones are kept and a portion is missing. The sample consists of approximately 360,000 clones, roughly 86% of them appearing once. Sequenced material: PBMCs or T cells enriched from blood (not recorded which). These receptors were taken from a man aged 35 to 55 in a cohort exposed to, infected with or recovered from COVID-19 (not recorded which).

This sequence joins TRBV19 and TRBJ1-1; D possibly corresponds to TRBD1 (5 bases). Trimming took off 9 bases at V and 1 base at J, with 15 bases between the two ends. Germline loops: CDR1 LNHDA, CDR2 SQIVND (reference sequence). The CDR3 length is 14 residues. CDR3 nucleotides: TGTGCCAGGGGGGAGGGGCGCCAGAACACTGAAGCTTTCTTT. Its translation: CARGEGRQNTEAFF.

In its sample, this clone was seen a few times. This chain links TRBV7-9 with TRBJ2-2; TRBD1 aligns across 7 bases. This CDR3 is 14 amino acids long. CDR1 SEHNR and CDR2 FQNEAQ come from the germline V gene (reference sequence). As DNA, the CDR3 is TGTGCTAGAACCGGGACAGCCAACACCGGGGAGCTGTTTTTT. Translation: CARTGTANTGELFF.

About this clone itself: At one of its ends the junction is not consistent with the germline gene, which may arise from a read error. V and J are TRBV6-1 and TRBJ1-2, with 9 bases aligning to TRBD1. The CDR3 length is 11 residues. CDR1 MNHNS and CDR2 SASEGT come from the germline V gene. DNA of the CDR3: TGTGCCAGCAGTGATAGGGACAGGGCTATCTTC. Protein: CASSDRDRAIF.

CDR3 bases: TGTGCCAGCAGCCAAGGCCCCCTACAACAGGGGTCCATGAACACTGAAGCTTTCTTT. Protein product: CASSQGPLQQGSMNTEAFF. The gene calls are TRBV14 and TRBJ1-1, with TRBD1 matching over 7 bases. With 1 base clipped from V and 0 bases from J, the junction kept 14 bases outside the gene matches. From germline, CDR1 is SGHDN and CDR2 FVKESK. CDR3 length equals 19 residues.

This clone was seen a single time. The CDR3 DNA follows: TGTGCCAGCAGTGAAGCGCGCGGACAGTCTATCACCATATATTTT. It specifies CASSEARGQSITIYF. V is TRBV2 and J is TRBJ1-3; D may be TRBD1 (6 bases). Trimming shortened V by 0 bases and J by 9 bases, and 15 bases separated the two germline ends. The CDR3 totals 15 residues. Germline V gene lookup returns CDR1 SNHLY and CDR2 FYNNEI.

This clone was detected only once. This chain joins TRBV19 and TRBJ2-7, with 14 bases aligning to TRBD2. The germline CDR1 and CDR2 sequences are LNHDA and SQIVND (reference sequence). This CDR3 has 17 residues. J was trimmed by 7 bases and V by 5 bases; bases with no gene match: 13. The CDR3 nucleotides are TGTGCCAGTAGTCCTCGACTAGCGGGAGGGTATCGGGGAGAGCAGTACTTC. Translating it yields CASSPRLAGGYRGEQYF.

This clone was counted a single time. This chain connects TRBV9 to TRBJ2-2; 7 positions agree with TRBD1. The CDR3 runs 15 residues. V was clipped by 3 bases and J by 7 bases; unmatched bases: 9. Germline assignment: CDR1 SGDLS and CDR2 YYNGEE. Written as DNA, the CDR3 is TGTGCCAGCAGCGGAGGACAGGACTTTTTCGGGGAGCTGTTTTTT. This codes for CASSGGQDFFGELFF.

The chain is built from TRBV27 and TRBJ2-7, with 8 positions matching TRBD2. Trimming at V came to 1 base and at J to 7 bases, leaving 12 bases not matched to a gene. Germline V gives CDR1 MNHEY, CDR2 SMNVEV (reference sequence). The CDR3 consists of 16 residues. The CDR3 sequence: CASSLYSGTFVGEQYF. As DNA, the CDR3 is TGTGCCAGCAGTTTATATAGCGGGACCTTTGTTGGTGAGCAGTACTTC.

The rearrangement links TRBV30 to TRBJ1-6; no clear D gene. V lost 2 bases and J lost 0, with 8 bases in between. In germline, CDR1 is GTSNPN, CDR2 SVGIG (reference sequence). The CDR3 is 15 residues long. The CDR3 here is CAWSRRSSYNSPLHF. As DNA, the CDR3 is TGTGCCTGGAGTCGAAGGAGCTCCTATAATTCACCCCTCCACTTT.

The V and J genes are TRBV5-1 and TRBJ2-2, with D possibly being TRBD1 (5 bases). V dropped 4 bases and J dropped 2 bases, with 15 bases sitting between them. Germline V gives CDR1 SGHRS, CDR2 YFSETQ. This CDR3 has 16 residues. CDR3 DNA sequence: TGCGCCAGCAGCCAAAGGACACGGATAAACACCGGGGAGCTGTTTTTT. The encoded protein is CASSQRTRINTGELFF.

This chain links TRBV5-6 with TRBJ2-1; the match to TRBD2 covers 13 bases. V lost 4 bases, J lost 6 bases, and 13 bases stayed unmatched. The CDR3 runs to 18 residues. Germline-derived CDR1 and CDR2 are SGHDT and YYEEEE. CDR3 protein: CASSLRGTSGTALNEQFF. In DNA form, the CDR3 reads TGTGCCAGCAGCCTGAGGGGGACTAGCGGGACGGCCCTCAATGAGCAGTTCTTC.

The chain recombines TRBV5-1 with TRBJ2-6, with a possible D match to TRBD2 (6 bases). Germline V gives CDR1 SGHRS, CDR2 YFSETQ. This CDR3 spans 15 amino acids. The V and J ends lost 1 base and 4 bases respectively, with 9 bases between them. The DNA of the CDR3 is TGCGCCAGCAGCTTGCAGGGAGGCGGGGCCAACGTCCTGACTTTC. Its translation is CASSLQGGGANVLTF.

The chain employs TRBV2 and TRBJ1-1, with 8 nucleotides matching TRBD1. Trimming took 8 bases from V and 0 from J; bases not matched to a gene: 11. The CDR3 covers 16 residues. CDR1 is SNHLY, CDR2 FYNNEI, per germline. Here the CDR3 reads CASASPGGRLNTEAFF. CDR3 DNA: TGTGCCAGCGCCTCCCCAGGGGGCAGGTTGAACACTGAAGCTTTCTTT.

The rearrangement joins TRBV27 to TRBJ1-5; 7 nucleotides agree with TRBD1. Per the germline V gene, CDR1 is MNHEY and CDR2 is SMNVEV (reference sequence). The CDR3 is 15 residues long. V trimming: 6 bases; J trimming: 4 bases; junction bases outside the gene matches: 9. CDR3 in DNA: TGTGCCAGCAGCCCCGGGACAGTCAAGAATCAGCCCCAGCATTTT. Translation: CASSPGTVKNQPQHF.

The rearrangement links TRBV28 to TRBJ2-7; the D gene is possibly TRBD1 (7 bases). This CDR3 contains 14 residues. Per germline, CDR1 MDHEN and CDR2 SYDVKM. Trimming removed 10 bases at V and 1 base at J, with 17 bases between. As DNA, the CDR3 is TGTGCCACCCGGGCGGGGACAGCTTCCTACGAGCAGTACTTC. The encoded protein is CATRAGTASYEQYF.

The chain employs TRBV29-1 and TRBJ2-3; D is ambiguous. CDR1 is SQVTM and CDR2 is ANQGSEA in the germline V gene. The CDR3 is 12 residues long. The V end was cut by 1 base, the J end by 2 bases, with 4 bases between. CDR3 bases: TGCAGCGTTGAAGTATCCACAGATACGCAGTATTTT. This gives the protein CSVEVSTDTQYF.

V and J are TRBV7-2 and TRBJ2-7; the match to TRBD1 covers 7 bases. Germline assignment: CDR1 SGHTA and CDR2 FQGNSA. The CDR3 contains 13 residues. The V segment lost 3 bases and the J segment 3 bases; nucleotides outside the gene matches: 2. CDR3 sequence (DNA): TGTGCCAGCAGCTTGCCAGGGGGCTACGAGCAGTACTTC. Protein product: CASSLPGGYEQYF.

CDR3 sequence reads: CASSVGTLLYEQYF. CDR3 sequence (DNA): TGTGCCAGCAGCGTAGGGACTTTGCTGTACGAGCAGTACTTC. The chain has TRBV9 and TRBJ2-7, with D possibly matching TRBD2 (5 bases). CDR3 length: 14 amino acids. Per germline, CDR1 SGDLS and CDR2 YYNGEE. V was clipped by 0 bases and J by 4 bases, with 11 bases between them. The complete variable domain, with remaining parts taken from reference TRBV9 and TRBJ2-7, reads DSGVTQTPKHLITATGQRVTLRCSPRSGDLSVYWYQQSLDQGLQFLIQYYNGEERAKGNILERFSAQQFPDLHSELNLSSLELGDSALYFCASSVGTLLYEQYFGPGTRLTVT.

This sequence joins TRBV29-1 and TRBJ1-2; no clear D gene. V lost 3 bases to trimming and J lost 3 bases, with 8 bases between them. Per the germline V gene, CDR1 is SQVTM and CDR2 is ANQGSEA. The CDR3 sequence is 12 residues long. The CDR3: CSVEKGDYGYTF. CDR3 DNA sequence: TGCAGCGTTGAGAAGGGAGACTATGGCTACACCTTC.

This clone was detected only once. The chain carries TRBV27 and TRBJ1-6; D remains ambiguous. V lost 6 bases and J 4 bases, leaving 7 bases between the germline ends. The CDR3 length is 13 residues. Germline assignment: CDR1 MNHEY and CDR2 SMNVEV (reference sequence). The CDR3 loop is CASRRTYNSPLHF. In nucleotides, the CDR3 is TGTGCCAGCAGACGGACTTATAATTCACCCCTCCACTTT.

This sequence joins TRBV2 and TRBJ2-7, with 7 bases fitting TRBD1. The CDR3 contains 13 residues. The J segment lost 7 bases and the V segment lost 6 bases, leaving 9 bases of the junction unmatched. Looked up from germline, CDR1 is SNHLY and CDR2 is FYNNEI. CDR3 nucleotide sequence: TGTGCCAGCAGGAACAGGGGCTACGAGGAGCAGTACTTC. Translating gives CASRNRGYEEQYF.

This clone is a singleton in its sample. The chain links TRBV19 to TRBJ2-2, with 9 bases that match TRBD1. The CDR3 consists of 17 residues. Germline lookup yields CDR1 LNHDA and CDR2 SQIVND (reference sequence). V gave up 7 bases and J gave up 5 bases; unmatched junction bases: 14. The CDR3 sequence is CASTRAPGQGWTGELFF. The CDR3 region has the DNA TGTGCCAGTACCAGGGCCCCGGGACAGGGTTGGACCGGGGAGCTGTTTTTT. The full variable domain, in which reference TRBV19 and TRBJ2-2 provide the parts outside the CDR3, is DGGITQSPKYLFRKEGQNVTLSCEQNLNHDAMYWYRQDPGQGLRLIYYSQIVNDFQKGDIAEGYSVSREKKESFPLTVTSAQKNPTAFYLCASTRAPGQGWTGELFFGEGSRLTVL.